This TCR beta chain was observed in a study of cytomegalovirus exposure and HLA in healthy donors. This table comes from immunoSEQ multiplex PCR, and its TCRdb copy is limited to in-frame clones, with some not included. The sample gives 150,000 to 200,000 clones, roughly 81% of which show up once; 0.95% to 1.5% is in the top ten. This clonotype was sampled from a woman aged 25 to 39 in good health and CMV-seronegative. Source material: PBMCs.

The CDR3: CASQPLQALGTGELFF. CDR3 nucleotides: TGCGCCAGCCAACCGCTACAGGCTTTGGGTACCGGGGAGCTGTTTTTT. This rearrangement joins TRBV5-1 to TRBJ2-2, with a tentative D call TRBD1 (5 bases). Germline V gene lookup returns CDR1 SGHRS and CDR2 YFSETQ. The germline V and J ends were trimmed by 7 bases and 5 bases, with 21 bases remaining between them. This CDR3 has 16 amino acids. Full variable domain (missing parts from reference TRBV5-1 and TRBJ2-2): KAGVTQTPRYLIKTRGQQVTLSCSPISGHRSVSWYQQTPGQGLQFLFEYFSETQRNKGNFPGRFSGRQFSNSRSEMNVSTLELGDSALYLCASQPLQALGTGELFFGEGSRLTVL.